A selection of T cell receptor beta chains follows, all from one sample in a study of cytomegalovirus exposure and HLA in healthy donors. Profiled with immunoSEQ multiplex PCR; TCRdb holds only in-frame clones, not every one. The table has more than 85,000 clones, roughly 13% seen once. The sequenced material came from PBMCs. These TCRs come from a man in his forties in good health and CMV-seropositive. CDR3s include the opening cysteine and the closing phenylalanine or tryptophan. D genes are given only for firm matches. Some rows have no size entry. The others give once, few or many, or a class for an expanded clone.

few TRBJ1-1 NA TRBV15 CATQGNTEAFF TGTGCCACCCAGGGAAACACTGAAGCTTTCTTT
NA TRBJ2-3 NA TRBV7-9 CASSIGTDTQYF TGTGCCAGCAGCATCGGCACAGATACGCAGTATTTT
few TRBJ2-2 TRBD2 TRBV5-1 CASRLAGNTGELFF TGCGCCAGCCGACTAGCGGGGAACACCGGGGAGCTGTTTTTT
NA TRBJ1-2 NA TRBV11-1 CATSLRGGDYGYTF TGTGCCACCTCCCTGCGAGGGGGAGACTATGGCTACACCTTC
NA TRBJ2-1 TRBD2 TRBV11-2 CASRGGSYNEQFF TGTGCCAGCAGGGGAGGGTCCTACAATGAGCAGTTCTTC
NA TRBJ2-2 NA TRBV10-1 CASSEFQVNTGELFF TGCGCCAGCAGTGAGTTCCAGGTTAACACCGGGGAGCTGTTTTTT
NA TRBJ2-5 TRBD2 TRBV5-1 CASKREVQETQYF TGCGCCAGCAAGCGGGAAGTGCAAGAGACCCAGTACTTC
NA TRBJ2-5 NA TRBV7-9 CASSFEQAAQYF TGTGCCAGCAGCTTTGAGCAGGCCGCCCAGTACTTC
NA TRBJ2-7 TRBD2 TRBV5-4 CASSPFVGGGWGEQYF TGTGCCAGCAGCCCTTTTGTAGGCGGGGGATGGGGGGAGCAGTACTTC
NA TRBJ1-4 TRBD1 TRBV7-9 CASSPLGGGAEKLFF TGTGCCAGCAGCCCCCTAGGAGGGGGCGCGGAAAAACTGTTTTTT